These T cell receptor beta chains were read from a single sample in a study of control samples from healthy donors and cancer patients. TCRdb's table, derived via immunoSEQ multiplex PCR, lists solely in-frame clones and lacks some. The sample records more than 75,000 clones, approximately 81% being singletons. Sequencing used blood. The origin of the receptors is a woman aged 25 to 39 in good health. CDR3s include the opening cysteine and the closing phenylalanine or tryptophan. D genes are given only for firm matches. Where a row states a size, it is once, few, many or the class of an expanded clone; other rows omit it.

TRBJ1-4 - - TRBV6-6 CASSYSNRNEKLFF TGTGCCAGCAGTTACTCGAACCGTAATGAAAAACTGTTTTTT
TRBJ1-1 - - TRBV6-2/TRBV6-3 CASSYGPLTGGNTEAFF TGTGCCAGCAGTTACGGGCCACTTACCGGGGGAAACACTGAAGCTTTCTTT
TRBJ2-3 once - TRBV29-1 CSVGANPDTQYF TGCAGCGTTGGGGCAAACCCCGATACGCAGTATTTT
TRBJ1-5 - - TRBV6-5 CASTERTAFNQPQHF TGTGCCAGCACCGAAAGGACAGCTTTCAATCAGCCCCAGCATTTT
TRBJ2-5 - TRBD2 TRBV29-1 CSVEVGLAGSKVETQYF TGCAGCGTTGAGGTGGGGCTAGCGGGGAGTAAGGTAGAGACCCAGTACTTC
TRBJ2-2 - TRBD2 TRBV4-2 CASSQDRGGNTGELFF TGTGCCAGCAGCCAAGATCGCGGGGGAAACACCGGGGAGCTGTTTTTT
TRBJ2-7 - - TRBV6-2/TRBV6-3 CASSYSQRSSYEQYF TGTGCCAGCAGTTACTCCCAGCGAAGCTCCTACGAGCAGTACTTC
TRBJ1-1 - - TRBV5-1 CASSWGGMRQLNTEAFF TGCGCCAGCAGCTGGGGCGGAATGAGACAGCTGAACACTGAAGCTTTCTTT
TRBJ2-7 - - TRBV30 CACEKGTAYEQYF TGTGCCTGCGAAAAAGGGACGGCCTACGAGCAGTACTTC
TRBJ2-5 - TRBD1 TRBV19 CASSIWRQGYQETQYF TGTGCCAGTAGTATTTGGAGACAGGGTTACCAAGAGACCCAGTACTTC
TRBJ2-5 - TRBD2 TRBV24-1 CATSEKAGAQETQYF TGTGCCACCAGTGAAAAAGCGGGGGCCCAAGAGACCCAGTACTTC
TRBJ2-7 - TRBD1 TRBV12-5 CASGLQFGTGDYEQYF TGTGCTAGTGGTTTACAATTTGGGACAGGCGACTACGAGCAGTACTTC
TRBJ1-4 - - TRBV15 CATSRDGEHDDEKLFF TGTGCCACCAGCAGAGATGGTGAACACGACGATGAAAAACTGTTTTTT
TRBJ1-5 - TRBD1 TRBV6-5 CASSRTGHNQPQHF TGTGCCAGCAGTCGGACAGGGCACAATCAGCCCCAGCATTTT
TRBJ1-2 - TRBD1 TRBV6-6 CASRTGGNYGYTF TGTGCCAGCAGGACAGGGGGTAACTATGGCTACACCTTC
TRBJ1-2 - - TRBV15 CATSRGVGFGGYTF TGTGCCACCAGCAGAGGCGTTGGTTTTGGTGGCTACACCTTC
TRBJ2-2 - - TRBV5-1 CASSLDRVSGELFF TGCGCCAGCAGCTTGGATCGGGTTTCCGGGGAGCTGTTTTTT
TRBJ2-6 - - TRBV3-1/TRBV3-2 CASSPVRAGANVLTF TGTGCCAGCAGCCCCGTCCGGGCTGGGGCCAACGTCCTGACTTTC
TRBJ2-5 few TRBD2 TRBV6-2/TRBV6-3 CASSYPGGAETQYF TGTGCCAGCAGTTACCCCGGGGGGGCAGAGACCCAGTACTTC
TRBJ1-2 - TRBD1 TRBV10-3 CANQRPGGGYTF TGTGCCAACCAACGGCCAGGGGGCGGCTACACCTTC
TRBJ1-1 once - TRBV7-6 CASSLGTGAANTEAFF TGTGCCAGCAGCTTAGGGACGGGGGCGGCAAACACTGAAGCTTTCTTT
TRBJ2-1 - - TRBV7-9 CASSGTWKRNNEQFF TGTGCCAGCAGCGGCACGTGGAAGAGGAACAATGAGCAGTTCTTC
TRBJ1-2 - TRBD1 TRBV6-5 CASSYQGGRKKGGYTF TGTGCCAGCAGTTACCAAGGGGGCAGAAAGAAGGGTGGCTACACCTTC
TRBJ1-5 once - TRBV19 CASSIFSTGDQPQHF TGTGCCAGTAGTATCTTCTCGACAGGCGATCAGCCCCAGCATTTT
TRBJ1-4 few TRBD1 TRBV7-9 CASTGVREKLFF TGTGCCAGTACAGGGGTTAGGGAAAAACTGTTTTTT
TRBJ2-7 - - TRBV9 CASSAQFSSDYEQYF TGTGCCAGCAGCGCACAGTTCAGTTCAGACTACGAGCAGTACTTC
TRBJ1-6 - - TRBV3-1/TRBV3-2 CASKMSSYNSPLHF TGTGCCAGCAAGATGAGCTCCTATAATTCACCCCTCCACTTT
TRBJ2-7 - - TRBV10-3 CAISKSVTGEQYF TGTGCCATCAGCAAATCAGTCACGGGAGAGCAGTACTTC
TRBJ1-4 - - TRBV18 CASSPAVGEKLFF TGTGCCAGCTCACCTGCTGTAGGAGAAAAACTGTTTTTT
TRBJ1-1 - - TRBV12-3/TRBV12-4 CASRGELGSEAFF TGTGCCAGCAGGGGGGAATTGGGCTCTGAAGCTTTCTTT
TRBJ2-5 - - TRBV9 CASSVAGQETQYF TGTGCCAGCAGCGTAGCCGGCCAAGAGACCCAGTACTTC
TRBJ1-2 - TRBD1 TRBV19 CASSIGGTGDNYGYTF TGTGCCAGTAGTATAGGTGGGACAGGGGACAACTATGGCTACACCTTC
TRBJ2-5 few TRBD1 TRBV5-6 CASSLPRGQETQYF TGTGCCAGCAGCTTACCCAGGGGGCAAGAGACCCAGTACTTC
TRBJ2-3 - - TRBV20-1 CSASGATSTDTQYF TGCAGTGCTAGTGGTGCGACGTCCACAGATACGCAGTATTTT
TRBJ1-5 - - TRBV27 CASSSAYSNQPQHF TGTGCCAGCAGTTCCGCCTATAGCAATCAGCCCCAGCATTTT
TRBJ2-7 - - TRBV5-6 CASSLQSSYEQYF TGTGCCAGCAGCTTGCAAAGCTCCTACGAGCAGTACTTC
TRBJ1-2 medium-sized - TRBV7-3 CASSSDLYGYTF TGTGCCAGCAGCTCCGATCTCTATGGCTACACCTTC
TRBJ2-1 - TRBD1 TRBV10-2 CASSGSGTGAYNEQFF TGCGCCAGCAGTGGGTCGGGGACAGGGGCCTACAATGAGCAGTTCTTC
TRBJ2-3 - TRBD2 TRBV6-6 CASMGTSGLTDTQYF TGTGCCAGCATGGGGACTAGCGGACTGACGGATACGCAGTATTTT
TRBJ1-4 - - TRBV2 CASMGGTEKLFF TGTGCCAGCATGGGGGGGACTGAAAAACTGTTTTTT
TRBJ2-7 - - TRBV7-9 CASSYPEQYF TGTGCCAGCAGCTACCCCGAGCAGTACTTC
TRBJ1-5 once - TRBV19 CASRLQGGNQPQHF TGTGCCAGTAGACTACAGGGTGGCAATCAGCCCCAGCATTTT
TRBJ2-1 few TRBD2 TRBV9 CASSPGLAGVLGEQFF TGTGCCAGCAGCCCAGGGCTAGCGGGGGTCCTCGGTGAGCAGTTCTTC
TRBJ1-2 - - TRBV6-2/TRBV6-3 CASSYAANYGYTF TGTGCCAGCAGTTACGCGGCTAACTATGGCTACACCTTC
TRBJ2-3 - TRBD2 TRBV9 CASSVVAGRTDTQYF TGTGCCAGCAGCGTCGTAGCGGGGCGCACAGATACGCAGTATTTT
TRBJ1-2 - - TRBV3-1/TRBV3-2 CASNSQGAYGYTF TGTGCCAGCAACTCCCAGGGTGCCTATGGCTACACCTTC